Below, 32 T cell receptor beta chains from the same sample are listed, as sequenced in a study of blood T cells in healthy people across ages (dated by TCRdb to between 2014 and 2017). The library was made by 5' RACE. TCRdb lists the instrument as Illumina HiSeq 2500. The second PCR ran for roughly 7 to 12 cycles and used a J-beta primer mix along with a sample-barcoded 5' primer. In TCRdb, the public reads were trimmed at Q25 with fastp and aligned with MiXCR, with productive beta chains retained. Each entry merges the rows of one CDR3 protein and shows their most common DNA and genes. In all, the sample holds roughly 1,800,000 distinct CDR3 sequences, and about 49% of those were seen once. Less than 2.5% of the sample belongs to the ten largest clones. Sample: blood. These receptors came from a woman aged 40-49 years in good health.

This chain uses TRBV6-6 with TRBJ1-3, with D unclear. The V gene lost 2 bases and the J gene lost 1 base, with 6 bases spanning the gap. The CDR3 has 14 amino acids. Germline loops: CDR1 MNHNY, CDR2 SVGAGI (reference sequence). In nucleotides, the CDR3 is TGTGCCAGCAGTTACGCCAGGTCTGGAAACACCATATATTTT. Its protein is CASSYARSGNTIYF.

The rearrangement uses TRBV4-3 and TRBJ2-1; D is uncertain. CDR1 LGHNA and CDR2 YSLEER come from the germline V gene. V shed 2 bases and J shed 13 bases, with 12 bases lying between them. CDR3 size: 12 residues. This CDR3 reads CASSQRSEEQFF. The CDR3 DNA is TGCGCCAGCAGCCAAAGAAGCGAAGAACAGTTCTTC.

V gene TRBV4-3 combines with J gene TRBJ2-3; D might be TRBD1 (5 bases). The CDR3 spans 15 residues. V was shortened by 0 bases and J by 7 bases, with 14 bases between the two germline ends. The germline CDR1 and CDR2 sequences are LGHNA and YSLEER. CDR3 DNA sequence: TGCGCCAGCAGCCAAGAGCCCCATGGGGCCCATACGCAGTATTTT. It codes for CASSQEPHGAHTQYF.

This clonotype has a handful of counts. J is TRBJ2-5 and V is TRBV3-1, with D uncertain. The DNA end is more similar to TRBJ2-7, so the J call may be wrong. The CDR3 is 14 residues long. Germline lookup yields CDR1 LGHDT and CDR2 YNNKEL (reference sequence). This chain's CDR3 is CASSQDMVGYEQYF. CDR3 coding DNA: TGTGCCAGCAGCCAAGATATGGTAGGCTACGAGCAGTACTTC.

V and J are TRBV6-2 or TRBV6-3 and TRBJ2-3; TRBD2 aligns across 8 bases. The CDR3 sequence is 14 residues long. Germline-derived CDR1 and CDR2 are MNHEY and SVGEGT. Unmatched junction bases numbered 2, after V lost 2 bases and J lost 4 bases. The CDR3 sequence is CASSYVGGADTQYF. The CDR3 DNA is TGTGCCAGCAGTTACGTCGGGGGGGCAGATACGCAGTATTTT.

The chain recombines TRBV5-8 with TRBJ2-7; possibly TRBD1 or TRBD2 for D (5 bases each). V was trimmed by 3 bases and J by 5 bases, leaving 18 bases between them. The CDR3 runs 15 residues. Per germline, CDR1 SGHTS and CDR2 YDEGEE. The CDR3 region has the DNA TGTGCCAGCAGCTACCCGACAGAAAGGGACCACGAGCAGTACTTC. Translated, it gives CASSYPTERDHEQYF.

Of note for this clonotype: Relative to the germline gene, one junction end is altered; a read error may explain this. V usage is TRBV27 and J usage is TRBJ2-5, with D unresolved. Germline CDR1 and CDR2: MNHEY and SMNVEV (reference sequence). The CDR3 has 13 amino acids. The CDR3 reads CASSLLNQDTQYF. Written as DNA, the CDR3 is TGTGCCAGCAGTTTACTGAACCAAGATACCCAGTACTTC.

For this clonotype: An end of the junction does not agree with germline; a read error may underlie this. V is TRBV11-2 and J is TRBJ2-3; either TRBD1 or TRBD2 may fit D (6 bases each). The CDR3 is 13 amino acids. Germline CDR1 reads SGHAT; CDR2 reads FQNNGV. CDR3 in amino acids: CAGSLGGGDTQYF. In nucleotides, the CDR3 is TGTGCCGGCAGCTTAGGAGGGGGAGATACGCAGTATTTT.

V and J are TRBV20-1 and TRBJ1-5; the D gene is possibly TRBD1 (6 bases). The CDR3 length is 16 residues. Trimming removed 0 bases at V and 3 bases at J, with 15 bases between. The germline gives CDR1 DFQATT, CDR2 SNEGSKA (reference sequence). CDR3 sequence (DNA): TGCAGTGCTAGAGATTTTCGGGGACACCACAATCAGCCCCAGCATTTT. This codes for CSARDFRGHHNQPQHF.

This clonotype was seen a single time. The gene calls are TRBV11-2 and TRBJ2-1, with TRBD1 matching 8 bases. V dropped 3 bases and J dropped 5; count of bases not matched to a gene: 9. Germline V gives CDR1 SGHAT, CDR2 FQNNGV. The CDR3 runs to 16 residues. The CDR3 region is CASSFRRTGLDNEQFF. CDR3 coding DNA: TGTGCCAGCAGCTTCCGCCGGACAGGGTTAGACAATGAGCAGTTCTTC.

The chain carries TRBV10-3 and TRBJ2-3; TRBD2 matches at 8 bases. Germline trimming cut 5 bases from V and 6 bases from J; bases unmatched to any gene: 7. This CDR3 has 14 residues. Germline CDR1 is ENHRY and CDR2 is SYGVKD. The chain's CDR3 is CAISRSGGEDTQYF. For the CDR3, the DNA is TGTGCCATCAGTAGGTCGGGGGGGGAGGATACGCAGTATTTT.

This clonotype has more than one count but fewer than ten. V and J are TRBV20-1 and TRBJ2-3; 8 bases line up with TRBD2. The V segment lost 0 bases and the J segment 0 bases; nucleotides outside the gene matches: 8. CDR1 is DFQATT, CDR2 SNEGSKA, per germline (reference sequence). This CDR3 comprises 17 residues. This CDR3 is CSARDRRTSISTDTQYF. CDR3 DNA sequence: TGCAGTGCTAGAGATCGGAGGACTAGCATAAGCACAGATACGCAGTATTTT.

This rearrangement joins TRBV28 to TRBJ2-1, with 9 bases fitting TRBD2. Germline V gene sequence: CDR1 MDHEN, CDR2 SYDVKM. The CDR3 is 16 residues long. V was clipped by 6 bases and J by 9 bases; unmatched bases: 15. Here the CDR3 reads CASSRGARGGASEQFF. CDR3 in DNA: TGTGCCAGCAGCCGGGGTGCTCGCGGGGGGGCCTCTGAGCAGTTCTTC.

The gene calls are TRBV19 and TRBJ2-1; TRBD2 is a possible D gene (6 bases). The ends were cut back, 6 bases at V and 6 bases at J, with 12 bases in the middle. From germline, CDR1 is LNHDA and CDR2 SQIVND (reference sequence). The CDR3 totals 13 residues. CDR3 DNA: TGTGCCAGTAGCGGGACTTCTGTCAATGAGCAGTTCTTC. Residues: CASSGTSVNEQFF.

This chain uses TRBV28 with TRBJ2-3; D perhaps matches TRBD1 (6 bases). In germline, CDR1 is MDHEN, CDR2 SYDVKM. The length of the CDR3 is 16 residues. V dropped 5 bases and J dropped 2 bases, with 17 bases sitting between them. Here the CDR3 DNA reads TGTGCCAGCAGTAATGGGGACAATCGACCCACAGATACGCAGTATTTT. Its protein product is CASSNGDNRPTDTQYF.

The chain is built from TRBV6-2 or TRBV6-3 and TRBJ1-4; D ambiguous. Looked up from germline, CDR1 is MNHEY and CDR2 is SVGEGT. V was trimmed by 2 bases and J by 8 bases, leaving 24 bases between them. This CDR3 spans 18 amino acids. CDR3 residues: CASSYDGGEPLIEEKLFF. The CDR3 region has the DNA TGTGCCAGCAGTTACGATGGAGGAGAACCACTTATCGAGGAAAAACTGTTTTTT.

CDR3 DNA: TGTGCCAGCAGCAGAATGTTCGGGGTCGATGAGCAGTACTTC. It encodes CASSRMFGVDEQYF. The chain has TRBV11-1 and TRBJ2-5, with TRBD2 as a possible D gene (5 bases). Germline V lookup: CDR1 SGHAT, CDR2 FQDESV (reference sequence). Deletions cut 5 bases from V and 11 bases from J, with 21 bases between. The CDR3 is 14 amino acids.

This clonotype occurred a few times. The J gene is TRBJ2-3, the V gene TRBV2; possibly TRBD1 for D (5 bases). The CDR3 has 13 residues. V shed 1 base and J shed 6 bases, with 8 bases lying between them. Germline V gene sequence: CDR1 SNHLY, CDR2 FYNNEI. CDR3 in DNA: TGTGCCAGCAGTGAAGAGGGGATTGATACGCAGTATTTT. Translation gives CASSEEGIDTQYF.

The rearrangement uses TRBV16 and TRBJ2-7, with 8 bases that match TRBD1. CDR1 KGHSY and CDR2 FQNENV come from the germline V gene. The CDR3 loop spans 15 amino acids. Germline trimming cut 2 bases from V and 4 bases from J; bases unmatched to any gene: 7. Here the CDR3 reads CASSQARTGSYEQYF. CDR3 bases: TGTGCCAGCAGCCAAGCACGGACAGGGAGTTACGAGCAGTACTTC.

The chain employs TRBV28 and TRBJ2-3; D gene unclear. V gave up 3 bases and J gave up 0 bases, with 10 bases separating them. Germline CDR1 and CDR2: MDHEN and SYDVKM. This CDR3 is 15 amino acids long. This chain's CDR3 is CASSFVVASTDTQYF. DNA for the CDR3: TGTGCCAGCAGTTTTGTGGTTGCCAGCACAGATACGCAGTATTTT.

Notes on this clonotype: This clone may be a read error of a much larger clone one base away. The chain couples TRBV9 to TRBJ2-4, with 11 bases identical to TRBD1. The DNA end lines up better with TRBJ2-7; the J call may be wrong. The CDR3 consists of 14 residues. Germline V gene sequence: CDR1 SGDLS, CDR2 YYNGEE. The CDR3 loop is CTSSTGTGGYEQYF. The CDR3 region has the DNA TGTACCAGCAGCACCGGGACAGGGGGCTACGAGCAGTACTTC.

This clonotype has only a few counts. V is TRBV3-1 and J is TRBJ2-3, with D tentatively TRBD2 (7 bases). From germline, CDR1 is LGHDT and CDR2 YNNKEL (reference sequence). The CDR3 is 16 residues long. V was clipped by 2 bases and J by 5 bases, with 17 bases between them. As DNA, the CDR3 is TGTGCCAGCAGCCAATTTGTGGCGGGGGCACAAGATACGCAGTATTTT. This translates into CASSQFVAGAQDTQYF.

V and J are TRBV10-3 and TRBJ2-1; D is unresolved. Germline V CDR1 and CDR2: ENHRY, SYGVKD. The V gene lost 0 bases and the J gene lost 6 bases, with 3 bases spanning the gap. The CDR3 runs to 12 residues. The CDR3 protein is CAISESSNEQFF. As DNA, the CDR3 is TGTGCCATCAGTGAGTCTAGCAATGAGCAGTTCTTC.

Notes on this clonotype: A much larger clone is a single base away; this may be a read error. This sequence joins TRBV29-1 and TRBJ2-5; D is ambiguous. This CDR3 has 13 amino acids. In germline, CDR1 is SQVTM, CDR2 ANQGSEA. Here the CDR3 reads CSVESPAQEIQYF. The CDR3 region has the DNA TGCAGCGTTGAAAGTCCAGCCCAAGAGATCCAGTACTTC.

This chain joins TRBV5-1 and TRBJ1-1, with D unresolved. Germline V gene sequence: CDR1 SGHRS, CDR2 YFSETQ. V was cut by 2 bases and J by 6 bases, with 8 bases left in between. CDR3 length: 12 residues. CDR3 amino acids: CASSFDSAEAFF. CDR3 nucleotides: TGCGCCAGCAGCTTCGACTCGGCTGAAGCTTTCTTT.

The chain carries TRBV6-1 and TRBJ2-5; D may correspond to TRBD1 or TRBD2 (5 bases each). The CDR3 is made up of 11 amino acids. Trimming left V 7 bases short and J 13 bases short, with 16 bases between. Germline CDR1 and CDR2: MNHNS and SASEGT. As DNA, the CDR3 is TGTGCCAGCACGCTCGGGGCAACAGCGTACTTC. Residues: CASTLGATAYF.

This chain connects TRBV5-1 to TRBJ2-1; no clear D. V lost 8 bases and J lost 4, with 16 bases in between. The length of the CDR3 is 14 residues. CDR1 and CDR2 (germline): SGHRS, YFSETQ. The CDR3 sequence is CASTEPGSYNEQFF. The CDR3 DNA reads as TGCGCCAGTACGGAACCTGGAAGTTACAATGAGCAGTTCTTC.

The V gene is TRBV20-1, the J gene TRBJ2-1, with D hard to call. CDR3 length: 12 residues. Per germline, CDR1 DFQATT and CDR2 SNEGSKA (reference sequence). The ends were cut back, 5 bases at V and 3 bases at J, with 8 bases in the middle. CDR3 DNA sequence: TGCAGTGCTGAACCCAACTACAATGAGCAGTTCTTC. Translating it yields CSAEPNYNEQFF.

This clonotype was detected ten times or more. The chain joins TRBV28 to TRBJ2-4, with D possibly matching TRBD1 (5 bases). The CDR3 consists of 16 residues. Per the germline V gene, CDR1 is MDHEN and CDR2 is SYDVKM. Trimming took 2 bases from V and 0 from J, leaving 11 bases between them. The CDR3 here is CASSLMSGQAKNIQYF. In DNA, the CDR3 is TGTGCCAGCAGTTTAATGTCAGGACAAGCCAAAAACATTCAGTACTTC.

In the case of this clonotype: A single base separates this from a much larger clone, so it may be a read error. This sequence joins TRBV6-5 and TRBJ1-2; possibly TRBD1 for D (5 bases). CDR3 size: 14 residues. Germline-derived CDR1 and CDR2 are MNHEY and SVGAGI. Trimming took off 7 bases at V and 7 bases at J, with 19 bases between the two ends. Here the CDR3 DNA reads TGTGCCAGCACCGAAGGCAGGGTAAAGTCTGGCTACACCTTC. This encodes CASTEGRVKSGYTF.

The chain joins TRBV5-1 to TRBJ2-5, with D hard to call. CDR3 length: 15 amino acids. V lost 5 bases to trimming and J lost 2 bases, with 16 bases between them. The V gene's germline CDR1 is SGHRS and CDR2 YFSETQ. In DNA, the CDR3 is TGCGCCAGCAGTTCCCGAGTCGGTGGACAAGAGACCCAGTACTTC. It specifies CASSSRVGGQETQYF.

The chain couples TRBV20-1 to TRBJ1-6, with 12 nucleotides matching TRBD1. The CDR3 covers 17 residues. J was trimmed by 5 bases and V by 6 bases; bases with no gene match: 11. Germline CDR1 is DFQATT and CDR2 is SNEGSKA (reference sequence). The CDR3 sequence is CSAPGGGQGAHNSPLHF. The DNA for the CDR3 is TGCAGTGCCCCGGGGGGGGGACAGGGGGCCCATAATTCACCCCTCCACTTT.